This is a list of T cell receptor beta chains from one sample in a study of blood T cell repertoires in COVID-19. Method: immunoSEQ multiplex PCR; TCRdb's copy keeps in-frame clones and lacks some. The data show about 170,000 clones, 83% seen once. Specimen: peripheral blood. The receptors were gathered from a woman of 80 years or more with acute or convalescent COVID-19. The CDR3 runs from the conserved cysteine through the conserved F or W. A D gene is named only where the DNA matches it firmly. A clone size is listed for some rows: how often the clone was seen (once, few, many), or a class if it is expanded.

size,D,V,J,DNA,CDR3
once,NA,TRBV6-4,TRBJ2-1,TGTGCCAGCAGTCGGGAGAGCTCCTACAATGAGCAGTTCTTC,CASSRESSYNEQFF
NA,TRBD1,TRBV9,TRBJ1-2,TGTGCCAGCAACACTATGGGAGGACAGGCGACTTATGGCTACACCTTC,CASNTMGGQATYGYTF
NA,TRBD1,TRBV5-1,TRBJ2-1,TGCGCCAGCAGCTTCCGGGACAGGGGTGAGCAGTTCTTC,CASSFRDRGEQFF
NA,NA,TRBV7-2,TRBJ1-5,TGTGCCAGCAGCCTGTCCCCTGTCGGGGGGCCCCAGCATTTT,CASSLSPVGGPQHF
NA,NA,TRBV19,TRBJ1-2,TGTGCCAGTAGGGATAGACAGGTACTTTATGGCTACACCTTC,CASRDRQVLYGYTF
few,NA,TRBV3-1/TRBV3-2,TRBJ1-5,TGTGCCAGCAGCCAACATCAGTCCCAGCCCCAGCATTTT,CASSQHQSQPQHF
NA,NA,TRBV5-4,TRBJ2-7,TGTGCCAGCAGCTCCTCCTGGGCGAGAACCCGAACCTACGAGCAGTACTTC,CASSSSWARTRTYEQYF
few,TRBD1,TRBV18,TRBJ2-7,TGTGCCAGCTCACCACGGGACAGGCCTAGCTCCTACGAGCAGTACTTC,CASSPRDRPSSYEQYF
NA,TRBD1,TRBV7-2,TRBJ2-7,TGTGCCAGCAGCTCTACGGACAGGGCGTTTTCCTACGAGCAGTACTTC,CASSSTDRAFSYEQYF
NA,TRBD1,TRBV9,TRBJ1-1,TGTGCCAGCAGCCCGCGGACAGGGGATTTTTTGAACACTGAAGCTTTCTTT,CASSPRTGDFLNTEAFF
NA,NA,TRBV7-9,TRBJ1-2,TGTGCCAGCAGCCAGGGGTACCCCCATGGCTACACCTTC,CASSQGYPHGYTF
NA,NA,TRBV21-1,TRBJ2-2,TGTGCCAGCAGCCACCCCGGCAGGGTCCCGGAAGGCGGGGAGCTGTTTTTT,CASSHPGRVPEGGELFF
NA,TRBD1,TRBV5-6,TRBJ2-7,TGTGCCAGCAGCCCCGGGACAGGGGGTGATCGGGAGCAGTACTTC,CASSPGTGGDREQYF
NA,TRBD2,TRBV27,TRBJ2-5,TGTGCCAGCGGGGGAGGGCCGACTAGCGGGGGATTCCAAGAGACCCAGTACTTC,CASGGGPTSGGFQETQYF
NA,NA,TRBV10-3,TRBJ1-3,TGTGCGACAAGGCGGGGGCTAGAGGGAAACACCATATATTTT,CATRRGLEGNTIYF
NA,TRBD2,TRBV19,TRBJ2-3,TGTGCCAGTAACCCCGGGGAGGGAGCTCCAGATACGCAGTATTTT,CASNPGEGAPDTQYF
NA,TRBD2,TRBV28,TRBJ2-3,TGTGCCAGCAGTCCCCCGGGGGGGGCAGATACGCAGTATTTT,CASSPPGGADTQYF
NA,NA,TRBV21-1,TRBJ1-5,TGTGCCAGCAGCAAAACGCAGGGGAGAGTGCCCCAGCATTTT,CASSKTQGRVPQHF
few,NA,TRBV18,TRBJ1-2,TGTGCCAGCTCACCACTCCCGGGACTTGGACAAATTTATGGCTACACCTTC,CASSPLPGLGQIYGYTF
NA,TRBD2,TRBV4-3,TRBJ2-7,TGCGCCAGCAGCCCACGGACTAGCGGGGCCACCTTAACCTACGAGCAGTACTTC,CASSPRTSGATLTYEQYF